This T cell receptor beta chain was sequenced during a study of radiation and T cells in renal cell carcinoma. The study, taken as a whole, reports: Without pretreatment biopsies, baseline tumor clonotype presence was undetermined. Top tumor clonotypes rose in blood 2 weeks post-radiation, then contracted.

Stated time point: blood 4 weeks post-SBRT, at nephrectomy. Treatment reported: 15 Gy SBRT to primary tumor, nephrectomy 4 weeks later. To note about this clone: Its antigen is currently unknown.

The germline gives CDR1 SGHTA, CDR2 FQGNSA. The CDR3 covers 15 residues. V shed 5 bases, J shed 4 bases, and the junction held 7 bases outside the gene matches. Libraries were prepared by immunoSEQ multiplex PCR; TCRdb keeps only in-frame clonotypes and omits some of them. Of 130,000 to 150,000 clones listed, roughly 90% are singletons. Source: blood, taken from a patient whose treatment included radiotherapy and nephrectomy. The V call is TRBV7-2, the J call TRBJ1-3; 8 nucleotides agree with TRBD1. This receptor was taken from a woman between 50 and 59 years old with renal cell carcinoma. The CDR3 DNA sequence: TGTGCCAGCAGCCAAGGGACAGGCTTGGGAAACACCATATATTTT. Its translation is CASSQGTGLGNTIYF.